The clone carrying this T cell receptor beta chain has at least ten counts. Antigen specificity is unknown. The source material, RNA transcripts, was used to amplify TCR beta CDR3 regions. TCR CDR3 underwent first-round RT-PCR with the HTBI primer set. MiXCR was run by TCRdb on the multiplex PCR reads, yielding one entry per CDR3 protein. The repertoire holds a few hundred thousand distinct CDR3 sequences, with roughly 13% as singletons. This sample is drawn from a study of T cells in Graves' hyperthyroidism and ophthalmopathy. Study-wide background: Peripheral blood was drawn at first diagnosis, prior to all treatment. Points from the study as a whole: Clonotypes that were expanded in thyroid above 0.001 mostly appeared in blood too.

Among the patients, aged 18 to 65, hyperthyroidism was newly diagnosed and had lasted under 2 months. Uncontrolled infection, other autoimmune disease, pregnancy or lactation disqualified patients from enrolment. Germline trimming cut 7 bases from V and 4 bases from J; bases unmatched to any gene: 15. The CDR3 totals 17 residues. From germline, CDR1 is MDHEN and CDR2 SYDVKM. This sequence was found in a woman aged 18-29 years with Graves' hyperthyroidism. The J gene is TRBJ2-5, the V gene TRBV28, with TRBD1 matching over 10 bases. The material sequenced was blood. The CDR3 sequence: CASTLGPGQGFSETQYF. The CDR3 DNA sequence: TGTGCCAGCACTCTGGGACCGGGACAGGGGTTTTCAGAGACCCAGTACTTC.